This TCR beta chain was sequenced in a study of shared clonotypes between healthy human individuals. V gave up 5 bases and J gave up 5 bases, with 4 bases separating them. CDR1 is SGHRS, CDR2 YFSETQ, per germline. This CDR3 comprises 10 residues. The data were produced by immunoSEQ multiplex PCR, yet TCRdb's version contains in-frame clones alone and is incomplete. The sample lists under 1,900,000 clones, about 98.5% occurring once. The sequencing sample was made of naive CD4+ T cells sorted from blood. Regarding subset: CD45RA+ positively selected. The clonotype was recovered from a man under 40 in good health. The chain uses TRBV5-1 and TRBJ2-5; D is undetermined. CDR3 sequence reads: CASRAETQYF. CDR3 nucleotides: TGCGCCAGCAGAGCGGAGACCCAGTACTTC.